This note documents a single T cell receptor (beta chain) sequence. Its cognate antigen has yet to be identified. Nothing much larger sits one base from this clone, and base qualities are not available. Lesional scalp punch biopsies and peripheral blood were collected from alopecia areata patients. PBMCs were isolated by density centrifugation and stained for CD3, CD4 and CD8, and CD4+ and CD8+ T cells were sorted on a FACSAria. The data are from a study of CD8+ T cells in alopecia areata (dated by TCRdb to the late 2010s). With respect to the entire study: Treated patients were enrolled in an open-label pilot trial of oral tofacitinib, 5 to 10 mg twice daily, for moderate-to-severe alopecia areata. Tofacitinib was given for 6 to 18 months, followed by 6 months of follow-up off drug to assess delayed response and recurrence. To study T cell clonal expansion in alopecia areata, the researchers applied high-throughput TCRbeta sequencing to both the C3H/HeJ mouse model and human patients. Scalp tissue and sorted CD4+ and CD8+ peripheral blood T cells from patchy and totalis/universalis alopecia areata patients and from healthy controls were covered by human TCRbeta sequencing. Tofacitinib-treated patients had biopsies at baseline and at 4 and 24 weeks of treatment, with a later scalp biopsy in several patients. Clonality in the scalp was compared among normal scalp (n=4), patchy alopecia areata scalp (n=8), and alopecia totalis/universalis scalp (n=8). RNA was obtained with the PAXgene miRNA kit for fixed scalp, the miRNeasy kit for PBMCs, and the RNeasy kit for mouse skin. TCRbeta CDR3 regions were amplified by immunoSEQ multiplex PCR with 35 Vbeta forward and 13 Jbeta reverse primers.

Broader findings and caveats from the paper: Shared TCR sequences between patients were less evident than in mice, which may be partly attributable to HLA diversity in the patient population. Unlike mouse skin, which is dominated by gammadelta T cells, normal human skin has resident alphabeta T cells that are also sequenced, and this complicates analysis of the scalp TCR repertoire. Compared with normal scalp, lesional scalp had higher clonality and more expanded CD8+ clones, particularly in alopecia totalis/universalis, a pattern that suggests antigenic drive.

Reading the germline V gene gives CDR1 SGHRS and CDR2 YFSETQ. V gives up 0 bases and J gives up 6 bases, and the segment between their germline ends measures 13 bases. The CDR3 starts with the cysteine, ends with the phenylalanine, and has 15 residues. Just the 45-base CDR3 DNA is kept, in frame starting at base 1. Library method: the immunoSEQ multiplex PCR assay. For TCR sequencing, RNA was extracted from every sample and reverse transcribed into cDNA to serve as template. SuperScript III was used to make first-strand cDNA, primed with a 2:1 mix of oligo-dT and random hexamers. A synthetic immune receptor repertoire was used to measure amplification bias, and any remaining bias was corrected computationally. The authors' analysis ran thus. Raw reads were preprocessed to remove errors, and CDR3 was defined by IMGT conventions from the conserved cysteine to phenylalanine. Clonality was computed as 1 minus the Shannon entropy, with the entropy normalized by log2 of the number of productive unique TCRs. CD4 or CD8 identity of scalp clones was inferred by cross-referencing scalp TCRbeta sequences with sorted blood CD4 and CD8 repertoires. TCRdb obtained this table from immuneACCESS and retained in-frame rearrangements with V and J assigned. These tables miss some clones; where compared with another copy, unresolved V genes account for less than half of the shortfall, and the remainder is unexplained. V and J calls and clone size are those listed in that table; D and trimming were worked out from the DNA. Counted in this sample were more than 95,000 clones; 41% of them appeared once. The top ten constitute roughly 1.3% of the sample.

The sequencing input was CD4+ T cells sorted from blood. The V and J genes are TRBV5-1 and TRBJ2-1; a tentative D call is TRBD1 (5 bases match). The sequence derives from a human donor with alopecia areata. The nucleotide sequence is given as TGCGCCAGCAGCTTGGACAGGCAACGCTTCAATGAGCAGTTCTTC. The translation is CASSLDRQRFNEQFF.